The clone carrying this T cell receptor (beta chain) was seen a handful of times. This record comes from a study of blood T cell repertoires in COVID-19. Study-level background: Samples of COVID-19 (acute and convalescent) were obtained from the United States, Italy and Spain.

Germline loops: CDR1 SGDLS, CDR2 YYNGEE. Trimming removed 0 bases at V and 5 bases at J, with 5 bases between. The CDR3 has 13 amino acids. Across about 22 US areas, participants ranged in age from 18 to 89 years. Categorization into cohorts depended on clinical history that participants reported. Per the original data handling: Amplification of reference gene primers provided the estimated nucleated cell counts. Only in-frame clones appear in the TCRdb table, and some are missing; sequencing was by immunoSEQ multiplex PCR. D and trimming were read from the DNA, whereas the V and J calls and clone size are those reported in that table. The sample includes about 200,000 clones, 70% to 85% of them seen just once.

The TCR sequence derives from a man aged 40-50 years who had recovered from COVID-19. Sample: PBMCs or T cells enriched from blood (not recorded which). The V and J genes are TRBV9 and TRBJ2-2; D ambiguous. CDR3 in amino acids: CASSVAVTGELFF. The CDR3 region has the DNA TGTGCCAGCAGCGTAGCCGTGACCGGGGAGCTGTTTTTT.